This note documents a single T cell receptor (beta chain) sequence. Its cognate antigen is unknown. The data were taken from a study of cytomegalovirus exposure and HLA in healthy donors. General study points: Trimming of TCR beta V- and J-genes showed a link, identified in a later analysis, to a missense DCLRE1C variant. Rarity marked most TCR sequences, yet some public TCRs occurred in many donors.

With 60 Vbeta and 13 Jbeta primers, the PCR was carried out. The table came from immunoSEQ multiplex PCR; TCRdb's copy has only in-frame clones and leaves some out. The sample carries 100,000 to 150,000 clones, about three quarters recorded once. Germline lookup yields CDR1 SGHKS and CDR2 YYEKEE (reference sequence). Between the trimmed V and J ends, which lost 0 bases and 4 bases, there was a span of 8 bases. The CDR3 covers 14 residues. The chain carries TRBV5-5 and TRBJ1-3, with D tentatively TRBD1 (6 bases). Sequences were obtained from PBMCs. This receptor was obtained from a woman aged 60-75 years in good health and CMV-seropositive. CDR3 sequence (DNA): TGTGCCAGCAGCTTGGTAACAGGGGGAAACACCATATATTTT. Translation gives CASSLVTGGNTIYF.